These 15 T cell receptor beta chains were sequenced from one sample in a study of blood T cell repertoires in COVID-19. Sequencing was performed with immunoSEQ multiplex PCR; in TCRdb, only in-frame clones are kept and a portion is missing. The sample holds roughly 300,000 clones; approximately 85% are singletons and the top ten take approximately 7.9%. The sequenced material came from peripheral blood. The receptors here all came from a human donor in a cohort sampled during active COVID-19.

The chain carries TRBV19 and TRBJ1-1; 7 bases are a match to TRBD1. Unmatched junction bases numbered 13, after V lost 7 bases and J lost 2 bases. The CDR3 runs 16 residues. Germline CDR1 reads LNHDA; CDR2 reads SQIVND (reference sequence). DNA of the CDR3: TGTGCCAGTACCCACACCAGGGGGGTGAAAAACACTGAAGCTTTCTTT. It is translated as CASTHTRGVKNTEAFF.

The genes are TRBV18 and TRBJ1-1, with TRBD1 matching 7 bases. The J segment lost 3 bases and the V segment lost 5 bases, leaving 3 bases of the junction unmatched. The V gene's germline CDR1 is KGHSH and CDR2 LQKENI. CDR3 length: 13 amino acids. For the CDR3, the DNA is TGTGCCAGCTCAAAAACAGGGGACACTGAAGCTTTCTTT. Translation gives CASSKTGDTEAFF.

The gene calls are TRBV21-1 and TRBJ1-6; no check of the table's D call, TRBD1, against the DNA was made. TRBV21-1 is flagged as a pseudogene. CDR3 length equals 18 residues. The CDR3 bases are TGTGCCAGCAGCAACCCCAGGGGTGTGGGCTCCTATAATTCACCCCTCCACTTT. As protein: CASSNPRGVGSYNSPLHF.

The rearrangement links TRBV27 to TRBJ1-2, with D perhaps TRBD1 (6 bases). V gave up 3 bases and J gave up 5 bases, with 10 bases separating them. The length of the CDR3 is 13 residues. Germline CDR1 MNHEY, CDR2 SMNVEV (reference sequence). In DNA, the CDR3 is TGTGCCAGCAGTTTCGGAGGACAGTATGGCTACACCTTC. It translates to CASSFGGQYGYTF.

V gene TRBV4-1 combines with J gene TRBJ2-3, with D possibly TRBD2 on 6 matching bases. CDR3 length equals 16 residues. V was pared by 1 base and J by 4 bases, with 15 bases between. Germline assignment: CDR1 MGHRA and CDR2 YSYEKL. The CDR3 loop reads CASSQVVGGAADTQYF. DNA of the CDR3: TGCGCCAGCAGCCAAGTTGTGGGGGGTGCGGCAGATACGCAGTATTTT.

This clone was observed a few times. The rearrangement links TRBV9 to TRBJ1-3, with D maybe TRBD1 (6 bases). CDR3 size: 16 residues. Germline V CDR1 and CDR2: SGDLS, YYNGEE. The V gene lost 1 base and the J gene lost 2 bases, with 13 bases spanning the gap. The CDR3 DNA reads as TGTGCCAGCAGCGTAAACGAAGGGACAACTGGAAACACCATATATTTT. This encodes CASSVNEGTTGNTIYF.

This clone was counted a few times. The chain combines TRBV3-1 (or the pseudogene TRBV3-2) with TRBJ2-7; the match to TRBD1 covers 10 bases. From germline, CDR1 is LGHDT and CDR2 YNNKEL (reference sequence). The CDR3 contains 15 residues. V was pared by 5 bases and J by 4 bases, with 8 bases of the junction left unmatched. The CDR3, as DNA: TGTGCCAGCAGCGGCCCCGGGACAGGGGTATACGAGCAGTACTTC. Protein product: CASSGPGTGVYEQYF.

The rearrangement joins TRBV29-1 to TRBJ1-2, with D uncertain. From germline, CDR1 is SQVTM and CDR2 ANQGSEA. Trimming left V 8 bases short and J 4 bases short, with 11 bases between. There are 11 residues in the CDR3. The CDR3 is CSTKWFYGYTF. In nucleotides, the CDR3 is TGCAGCACAAAGTGGTTCTATGGCTACACCTTC. Looking up the rest from reference TRBV29-1 and TRBJ1-2 gives the full variable domain: SAVISQKPSRDICQRGTSLTIQCQVDSQVTMMFWYRQQPGQSLTLIATANQGSEATYESGFVIDKFPISRPNLTFSTLTVSNMSPEDSSIYLCSTKWFYGYTFGSGTRLTVV.

The J gene is TRBJ2-2, the V gene TRBV29-1; TRBD2 is a possible D gene (6 bases). CDR1 and CDR2 from the germline V gene are SQVTM and ANQGSEA. CDR3 length equals 19 residues. The germline V and J ends were trimmed by 0 bases and 5 bases, with 25 bases remaining between them. CDR3 sequence (DNA): TGCAGCGTTGAAGACCTCAAAGATCCCTCGCGGGGCGGGACCGGGGAGCTGTTTTTT. Translation: CSVEDLKDPSRGGTGELFF.

The rearrangement links TRBV29-1 to TRBJ2-1, with D unresolved. CDR1 is SQVTM, CDR2 ANQGSEA, per germline. The CDR3 spans 12 residues. The germline V and J ends were trimmed by 7 bases and 0 bases, with 7 bases remaining between them. DNA for the CDR3: TGCAGCGCCATGAGCTCCTACAATGAGCAGTTCTTC. Protein sequence: CSAMSSYNEQFF.

This chain connects TRBV10-3 to TRBJ2-5, with D possibly being TRBD2 (5 bases). Trimming took off 0 bases at V and 5 bases at J, with 10 bases between the two ends. Per germline, CDR1 ENHRY and CDR2 SYGVKD. This CDR3 spans 14 amino acids. This CDR3 is CAISESAGRETQYF. For the CDR3, the DNA is TGTGCCATCAGTGAGTCGGCGGGCAGGGAGACCCAGTACTTC.

The chain links TRBV30 to TRBJ1-2, with 9 bases matching TRBD1. V was clipped by 3 bases and J by 2 bases; unmatched bases: 4. The germline CDR1 and CDR2 sequences are GTSNPN and SVGIG (reference sequence). The CDR3 is 14 residues long. The CDR3 here is CAWRTGTGNYGYTF. DNA for the CDR3: TGTGCCTGGAGAACCGGGACAGGGAACTATGGCTACACCTTC.

The chain employs TRBV28 and TRBJ1-3, with TRBD1 as a possible D gene (5 bases). Germline-derived CDR1 and CDR2 are MDHEN and SYDVKM. The CDR3 is 14 amino acids. V was clipped by 3 bases and J by 4 bases, with 10 bases between them. CDR3 residues: CASSLNRMGNTIYF. The CDR3 nucleotides are TGTGCCAGCAGTTTGAACAGGATGGGAAACACCATATATTTT.

The rearrangement links TRBV6-5 to TRBJ2-5; no definite D call. The CDR3 covers 16 residues. V gave up 0 bases and J gave up 5 bases, with 16 bases separating them. Germline CDR1 is MNHEY and CDR2 is SVGAGI. The CDR3 here is CASSYSGPIVDETQYF. The CDR3 DNA reads TGTGCCAGCAGTTACTCTGGGCCCATCGTCGACGAGACCCAGTACTTC.

The chain is built from TRBV7-9 and TRBJ1-1; D is possibly TRBD1 (5 bases). CDR3 length: 15 amino acids. CDR1 and CDR2 from the germline V gene are SEHNR and FQNEAQ (reference sequence). Trimming removed 2 bases from V and 3 bases from J, with 13 bases in between. The CDR3 coding sequence is TGTGCCAGCAGCTTATCAGGAGGAGGGGACACTGAAGCTTTCTTT. Its translation is CASSLSGGGDTEAFF.